These 29 T cell receptor beta chains originate from one sample sequenced in a study of tumor-infiltrating lymphocytes in primary liver carcinoma. The source material, about 17-31 mg of unsorted bulk tissue, was used to co-extract RNA and DNA. From around 0.5 ug total RNA, TCR beta cDNA was generated with a primer in the constant region. Slightly modified ARM-PCR, run as three nested multiplex PCR rounds, produced the TCR beta libraries. Running roughly 10 cycles apiece, the first two PCR rounds relied on TRBV1-TRBV30 forward primers together with a C-beta reverse primer. MiXCR, applied by TCRdb to the multiplex PCR reads, yields one record per CDR3 protein. Of approximately 88,000 distinct CDR3 sequences in the sample, less than 75% were seen once. The sequencing input was tumor-adjacent normal liver tissue. These TCRs come from a man aged 35 to 55 with primary liver carcinoma and hepatitis B virus infection.

On this clonotype: Being one base from a much bigger clone, this may be a read error. V is TRBV29-1 and J is TRBJ1-1; D possibly corresponds to TRBD1 (6 bases). The CDR3 has 13 residues. Between the trimmed V and J ends, which lost 6 bases and 1 base, there was a span of 12 bases. The germline V gene has CDR1 SQVTM and CDR2 ANQGSEA. CDR3 DNA sequence: TGCAGCGTCCAAGGGGGGGGGAACACTGAAGCTTTCTTT. Translated, it gives CSVQGGGNTEAFF.

Only one count was recorded for this clonotype. Because the CDR3 is missing its conserved closing phenylalanine or tryptophan, this is likely a read error. The DNA is left out, because the CDR3 cannot be placed on it with certainty; the CDR3 is given as TCRdb lists it. The V and J genes are TRBV6-5 and TRBJ2-1. Ends included, the CDR3 has 13 residues. From germline, CDR1 is MNHEY and CDR2 SVGAGI. CDR3 sequence reads: CASSWTGNNEQLI.

V usage is TRBV6-4 and J usage is TRBJ2-1; D is unresolved. There are 15 residues in the CDR3. Germline V CDR1 and CDR2: MRHNA, SNTAGT. Trimming pared 6 bases from V and 0 bases from J, leaving 12 bases between. The DNA of the CDR3 is TGTGCCAGCAGCCTTGACTTAAGCTCCTACAATGAGCAGTTCTTC. Protein: CASSLDLSSYNEQFF.

The CDR3 is CASNSQSVDTGELFF. CDR3 nucleotide sequence: TGTGCCAGCAACTCCCAGAGTGTTGACACCGGGGAGCTGTTTTTT. The chain links TRBV11-2 to TRBJ2-2; D is unresolved. V was clipped by 7 bases and J by 3 bases, with 15 bases between them. This CDR3 spans 15 amino acids. Germline values: CDR1 SGHAT, CDR2 FQNNGV.

Note on this clonotype: The CDR3 ends on some other residue instead of the conserved phenylalanine or tryptophan, so this is likely a read error. This chain links TRBV11-1 with TRBJ2-2; unclear D gene. V was shortened by 1 base and J by 6 bases, with 9 bases between the two germline ends. This CDR3 spans 14 amino acids. Germline-derived CDR1 and CDR2 are SGHAT and FQDESV (reference sequence). CDR3 bases: TGTGCCAGCAGCTTAGGGTGTCGGCCCGGGGAGCTGTTTTTG. Encoded protein: CASSLGCRPGELFL.

Note on this clonotype: A much larger clone sits a single nucleotide away, making a read error possible. The conserved final phenylalanine or tryptophan is absent from the CDR3, which likely points to a read error. V and J are TRBV10-3 and TRBJ2-1; D is ambiguous. This CDR3 is 11 amino acids long. The germline gives CDR1 ENHRY, CDR2 SYGVKD. V was clipped by 4 bases and J by 5 bases, with 3 bases between them. In DNA, the CDR3 is TGTGCCATCAGTGTTGACAATGAGCAGTTCCTC. Protein: CAISVDNEQFL.

As to this clonotype: This may be a read error: a much more frequent sequence differs by one nucleotide. The rearrangement joins TRBV12-3 or TRBV12-4 to TRBJ1-1; D remains unclear. CDR3 length equals 14 residues. The V end lost 7 bases, the J end lost 4 bases, and 16 bases lay between the germline ends. The CDR3 region is CASILGRECTEAFF. As DNA, the CDR3 is TGTGCCAGCATATTAGGGCGTGAATGCACTGAAGCTTTCTTT.

In its sample, this clonotype was seen once. The chain employs TRBV2 and TRBJ1-2, with 7 nucleotides matching TRBD1. The germline gives CDR1 SNHLY, CDR2 FYNNEI. CDR3 length: 12 amino acids. The J segment lost 4 bases and the V segment lost 11 bases, leaving 7 bases of the junction unmatched. For the CDR3, the DNA is TGTGCCGGAAGATCAGGGGGCTATGGCTACACCTTC. Its translation: CAGRSGGYGYTF.

The chain carries TRBV11-2 and TRBJ2-5, with 7 bases lining up with TRBD2. V gave up 0 bases and J gave up 10 bases; unmatched junction bases: 5. This CDR3 is 13 amino acids long. The germline V gene encodes CDR1 SGHAT and CDR2 FQNNGV. CDR3 nucleotide sequence: TGTGCCAGCAGCTTAGAGGGGGGGATCGACCAGTACTTC. It specifies CASSLEGGIDQYF.

Remarks on this clonotype: At one end the junction does not follow the germline gene, possibly because of a read error. This rearrangement joins TRBV6-6 to TRBJ1-6; possible D gene TRBD1, 5 bases. The CDR3 length is 14 residues. The germline CDR1 and CDR2 sequences are MNHNY and SVGAGI (reference sequence). The CDR3 nucleotides read TGTGCCCGCAGTTACCAGGGTAGGGATTCACCCCTCCACTTT. Residues: CARSYQGRDSPLHF.

Notes on this clonotype: An end of the junction does not agree with germline; a read error may underlie this. The CDR3 loop reads CASSSDSYERYF. The CDR3 bases are TGTGCCAGCAGCTCTGACAGCTACGAGCGGTACTTC. V and J are TRBV5-5 and TRBJ2-7; possibly TRBD1 for D (5 bases). In germline, CDR1 is SGHKS, CDR2 YYEKEE (reference sequence). The CDR3 length is 12 residues. Full variable domain (outside the CDR3, taken from reference TRBV5-5 and TRBJ2-7): DAGVTQSPTHLIKTRGQQVTLRCSPISGHKSVSWYQQVLGQGPQFIFQYYEKEERGRGNFPDRFSARQFPNYSSELNVNALLLGDSALYLCASSSDSYERYFGPGTRLTVT.

The chain carries TRBV10-2 and TRBJ1-1; 11 bases fit TRBD1. V gave up 8 bases and J gave up 11 bases; unmatched junction bases: 10. Germline V gene sequence: CDR1 WSHSY, CDR2 SAAADI. The CDR3 extends over 13 amino acids. The CDR3 reads CASGGQGADEAFF. DNA for the CDR3: TGCGCCAGCGGCGGACAGGGGGCAGATGAGGCTTTCTTT.

This clonotype was observed many times. V and J are TRBV10-2 and TRBJ2-5, with TRBD2 matching 7 bases. CDR3 length equals 17 residues. V lost 6 bases, J lost 2 bases, and 15 bases stayed unmatched. Per the germline V gene, CDR1 is WSHSY and CDR2 is SAAADI. CDR3 residues: CASRPSRGTGGQETQYF. The CDR3 nucleotides read TGCGCCAGCAGGCCTTCCCGGGGTACGGGAGGTCAAGAGACCCAGTACTTC.

As to this clonotype: It is likely a read error, because the conserved phenylalanine at the end of the CDR3 is missing. The chain joins TRBV14 to TRBJ2-2; unclear D gene. CDR1 SGHDN and CDR2 FVKESK come from the germline V gene. The V end was cut by 2 bases, the J end by 8 bases, with 9 bases between. This CDR3 contains 13 residues. CDR3 amino acids: CASSQLLVGELFS. The CDR3 DNA sequence: TGTGCCAGCAGCCAACTCCTGGTAGGGGAGCTGTTTTCT.

Turning to this clonotype: The CDR3 does not end in the conserved phenylalanine or tryptophan, so this is likely a read error. The V and J genes are TRBV29-1 and TRBJ2-3; D unresolved. The CDR3 extends over 14 amino acids. The V gene's germline CDR1 is SQVTM and CDR2 ANQGSEA. This chain's CDR3 is CSVAPSGDTDTQYL. Here the CDR3 DNA reads TGCAGTGTCGCTCCTAGTGGGGACACAGATACGCAGTATTTA.

In its sample, this clonotype was seen a few times. The chain joins TRBV7-9 to TRBJ2-5, with D possibly TRBD1 on 6 matching bases. Deletions cut 4 bases from V and 3 bases from J, with 18 bases between. Germline loops: CDR1 SEHNR, CDR2 FQNEAQ (reference sequence). The CDR3 is 16 amino acids. The CDR3 region is CASSSRDEGVKETQYF. The DNA for the CDR3 is TGTGCCAGCAGCTCCCGAGACGAGGGGGTAAAAGAGACCCAGTACTTC.

This clonotype has a count of ten or more. This sequence joins TRBV6-5 and TRBJ1-3; D might be TRBD1 (5 bases). The CDR3 spans 13 residues. Germline values: CDR1 MNHEY, CDR2 SVGAGI. The V end lost 3 bases, the J end lost 3 bases, and 6 bases lay between the germline ends. The CDR3, as DNA: TGTGCCAGCAGTTATGGGGGTGGAAACACCATATATTTT. Residues: CASSYGGGNTIYF.

This clonotype was counted once. V gene TRBV11-2 combines with J gene TRBJ2-1, with 8 bases aligning to TRBD2. This CDR3 is built from 14 residues. Germline loops: CDR1 SGHAT, CDR2 FQNNGV. V shed 6 bases and J 8 bases; nucleotides not matched to a gene: 9. CDR3 nucleotides: TGTGCCAGCAGTATGCGGGAGGACGAAGATGAGCAGTTCTTC. The encoded protein is CASSMREDEDEQFF.

Notes on this clonotype: Lacking the conserved final phenylalanine or tryptophan, this CDR3 likely reflects a read error. This chain connects TRBV4-1 to TRBJ1-2; possible D gene TRBD1, 5 bases. The V end was cut by 9 bases, the J end by 1 base, with 12 bases between. Germline CDR1 is MGHRA and CDR2 is YSYEKL. The CDR3 has 13 residues. The CDR3 here is CASSETVNYGYTP. The CDR3, as DNA: TGCGCCAGTAGCGAGACAGTTAACTATGGCTACACCCCC.

The genes are TRBV29-1 and TRBJ2-5; a possible D gene is TRBD2 (6 bases). V was pared by 3 bases and J by 8 bases, with 19 bases between. From germline, CDR1 is SQVTM and CDR2 ANQGSEA. This CDR3 is 14 amino acids long. CDR3 nucleotides: TGCAGCGTTGACAGTTCCCAGGGAGGAGATACCCAGTACTTC. As protein: CSVDSSQGGDTQYF.

The gene calls are TRBV28 and TRBJ2-5; 9 positions agree with TRBD1. V lost 6 bases and J lost 4; bases outside the gene matches: 6. Looked up from germline, CDR1 is MDHEN and CDR2 is SYDVKM. The CDR3 spans 14 residues. CDR3 residues: CASSPNRGRETQYF. CDR3 nucleotide sequence: TGTGCCAGCAGCCCAAACAGGGGGCGAGAGACCCAGTACTTC. Filled out from reference TRBV28 and TRBJ2-5, the complete variable domain reads DVKVTQSSRYLVKRTGEKVFLECVQDMDHENMFWYRQDPGLGLRLIYFSYDVKMKEKGDIPEGYSVSREKKERFSLILESASTNQTSMYLCASSPNRGRETQYFGPGTRLLVL.

This clonotype was seen at least ten times. This chain connects TRBV11-1 to TRBJ2-7; 8 bases map to TRBD1. The CDR3 has 15 residues. CDR1 is SGHAT, CDR2 FQDESV, per germline (reference sequence). The V segment lost 5 bases and the J segment 6 bases; nucleotides outside the gene matches: 12. The CDR3 DNA sequence: TGTGCCAGCAGCCTTGGACAGGGAATAATTGGCGAGCAGTACTTC. Amino acids: CASSLGQGIIGEQYF.

Details on this clonotype: No conserved phenylalanine or tryptophan ends this CDR3, so it is likely a read error. The genes are TRBV11-3 and TRBJ1-1; no clear D gene. Germline V CDR1 and CDR2: SGHNT, YENEEA. The CDR3 length is 13 residues. The CDR3 nucleotides read TGTGCTAGCAGCTTAGTAGCGAACATTGAAGCTTTCCTT. Amino acids: CASSLVANIEAFL.

Of note for this clonotype: At one end the junction does not follow the germline gene, possibly because of a read error. V and J are TRBV30 and TRBJ2-2, with D possibly matching TRBD2 (5 bases). This CDR3 has 15 residues. The V gene's germline CDR1 is GTSNPN and CDR2 SVGIG (reference sequence). As DNA, the CDR3 is TGTGCCTGGAGTTCCGGGAAGCATATCACCAGGGAGCTGTTTTTT. This encodes CAWSSGKHITRELFF.

On this clonotype itself: An end of the junction differs from the germline gene, which may be a read error. The V gene is TRBV28, the J gene TRBJ2-6; D possibly matches TRBD1 or TRBD2 (5 bases each). Germline V lookup: CDR1 MDHEN, CDR2 SYDVKM. CDR3 size: 13 residues. The CDR3 here is CASSSPGADVLTF. CDR3 nucleotide sequence: TGTGCCAGCAGTTCCCCCGGGGCCGACGTCCTGACTTTC. The whole variable domain, remainder taken from reference TRBV28 and TRBJ2-6, is DVKVTQSSRYLVKRTGEKVFLECVQDMDHENMFWYRQDPGLGLRLIYFSYDVKMKEKGDIPEGYSVSREKKERFSLILESASTNQTSMYLCASSSPGADVLTFGAGSRLTVL.

This clonotype turned up a few times. It may be a read error: a sequence one base away is much more abundant. The CDR3 DNA sequence: TGTGCCAGCAATGCACAGGGGGCTAGCAATCAGCCCCAGCATTTT. Amino acids: CASNAQGASNQPQHF. The V and J genes are TRBV6-1 and TRBJ1-5, with TRBD1 matching 9 bases. The CDR3 contains 15 residues. V shed 7 bases, J shed 0 bases, and the junction held 4 bases outside the gene matches. Germline V lookup: CDR1 MNHNS, CDR2 SASEGT.

This clonotype came up many times. The J gene is TRBJ2-4, the V gene TRBV6-1, with 8 bases that match TRBD2. The CDR3 sequence is 14 residues long. The germline V gene has CDR1 MNHNS and CDR2 SASEGT. V was pared by 4 bases and J by 5 bases, with 4 bases of the junction left unmatched. The CDR3 DNA sequence: TGTGCCAGCAGTGTCGGACTAGCTGAAAACATTCAGTACTTC. Its translation is CASSVGLAENIQYF.

On this clonotype: At one of its ends the junction is not consistent with the germline gene, which may arise from a read error. The genes are TRBV11-1 and TRBJ2-1; unclear D gene. Germline V CDR1 and CDR2: SGHAT, FQDESV (reference sequence). The length of the CDR3 is 15 residues. This CDR3 is CASSIKTVLYSEQFF. The CDR3 region has the DNA TGTGCCAGCAGCATAAAAACTGTCCTTTACAGTGAGCAGTTCTTC.

To note about this clonotype: This may be a read error: a much more frequent sequence differs by one nucleotide. This chain joins TRBV5-5 and TRBJ2-7; the D gene is possibly TRBD2 (6 bases). V was shortened by 2 bases and J by 4 bases, with 10 bases between the two germline ends. Germline CDR1 reads SGHKS; CDR2 reads YYEKEE (reference sequence). CDR3 size: 13 residues. Here the CDR3 DNA reads TGTGCCAGCAGCTTAAACGGGAGTTACGAGCAGTACTTC. This translates into CASSLNGSYEQYF.